This T cell receptor (beta chain) was sequenced in a study of blood T cell repertoires in COVID-19. The data were produced by immunoSEQ multiplex PCR, yet TCRdb's version contains in-frame clones alone and is incomplete. The sample has about 35,000 clones; about four fifths are singletons. Of note for this clone: One end of the junction varies from germline; a read error may be responsible.

This CDR3 is 11 amino acids long. The germline CDR1 and CDR2 sequences are SGDLS and YYNGEE. V gene TRBV9 combines with J gene TRBJ2-7; 7 bases line up with TRBD1. The sequence was obtained from a man aged 45-65 years with acute or convalescent COVID-19. The sample was peripheral blood. The CDR3 loop is CASSGGTGQHF. For the CDR3, the DNA is TGTGCCAGCAGCGGGGGGACGGGACAGCACTTC.